This T cell receptor (beta chain) was identified during a study of technical replicates of blood from a few donors. This table comes from immunoSEQ multiplex PCR, and its TCRdb copy is limited to in-frame clones, with some not included. Of 80,000 to 95,000 clones listed, approximately 96% are singletons. This CDR3 region has 13 residues. V lost 2 bases and J lost 1, with 6 bases in between. Germline loops: CDR1 SQVTM, CDR2 ANQGSEA. The material sequenced was T cells isolated from PBMCs. The sequence was collected from a human donor in good health. The genes are TRBV29-1 and TRBJ2-4; D not certain. CDR3 nucleotides: TGCAGCGTTGAATCCGGGGCCAAAAACATTCAGTACTTC. Translating gives CSVESGAKNIQYF.